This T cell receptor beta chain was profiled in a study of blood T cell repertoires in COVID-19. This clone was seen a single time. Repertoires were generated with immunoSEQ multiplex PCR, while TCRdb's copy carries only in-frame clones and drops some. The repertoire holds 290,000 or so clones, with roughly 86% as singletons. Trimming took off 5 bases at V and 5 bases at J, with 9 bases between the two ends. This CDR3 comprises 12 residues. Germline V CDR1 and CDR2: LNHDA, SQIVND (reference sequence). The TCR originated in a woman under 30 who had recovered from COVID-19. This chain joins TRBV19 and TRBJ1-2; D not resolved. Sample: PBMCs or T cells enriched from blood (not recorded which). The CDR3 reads CASSLTDYGYTF. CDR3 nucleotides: TGTGCCAGTAGTTTGACTGATTATGGCTACACCTTC.